The text below deals with one TCR beta chain. The entry originates in a study of blood T cell repertoires in COVID-19. Study context: Acute and convalescent COVID-19 samples came from the United States, Italy and Spain. Sources were T cells, B-cell-depleted T cells, or PBMCs; the material itself was cDNA or gDNA.

Unmatched junction bases numbered 13, after V lost 1 base and J lost 10 bases. The germline CDR1 and CDR2 sequences are LGHNA and YNFKEQ. CDR3 length equals 17 residues. Generated by immunoSEQ multiplex PCR, the TCRdb table keeps only in-frame clones and is missing some. The sample carries roughly 350,000 clones, 85% recorded once. The chain recombines TRBV4-2 with TRBJ1-5; 10 nucleotides match TRBD1. Sequencing was done on a sample of peripheral blood. The sequence came from a woman aged 18 to 35 with acute or convalescent COVID-19. The CDR3 DNA reads as TGTGCCAGCAGCCAAGCTAGGGGACAGGGGTTGATTACCCCCCAGCATTTT. This sequence encodes CASSQARGQGLITPQHF.